This TCR beta chain comes out of a study of long-term antiretroviral therapy in people with HIV. About the research overall: The 2015 immediate-ART recommendation came about a decade after the earliest samples.

An immunoSEQ assay, version v3.0, was performed at survey level. Generated by immunoSEQ multiplex PCR, the TCRdb table keeps only in-frame clones and is missing some. The repertoire holds under 30,000 clones, with about 85% as singletons. In germline, CDR1 is SNHLY, CDR2 FYNNEI. With 5 bases clipped from V and 3 bases from J, the junction kept 4 bases outside the gene matches. The CDR3 consists of 15 residues. There were no participants with HIV treated outside the United States. The sequence was collected from a man between 35 and 55 years old with HIV. The rearrangement uses TRBV2 and TRBJ2-2, with 9 bases that match TRBD2. The starting material was unsorted PBMCs, obtained 3 years after starting antiretroviral therapy. The CDR3 DNA reads TGTGCCAGCAGTCTCGAGCGGGGGGACACCGGGGAGCTGTTTTTT. It translates to CASSLERGDTGELFF. The entire variable domain, with the rest obtained from reference TRBV2 and TRBJ2-2, is as follows: EPEVTQTPSHQVTQMGQEVILRCVPISNHLYFYWYRQILGQKVEFLVSFYNNEISEKSEIFDDQFSVERPDGSNFTLKIRSTKLEDSAMYFCASSLERGDTGELFFGEGSRLTVL.